The TCR beta chain described here comes from a study of T cell changes during pregnancy in multiple sclerosis (dated by TCRdb to about 2019). Describing the broader study: In women with multiple sclerosis, the researchers looked at how the T cell repertoire shifted as pregnancy progressed.

Library preparation was by the immunoSEQ multiplex PCR assay. The table was pulled from immuneACCESS by TCRdb, which kept in-frame rearrangements only. Such tables lose some clones; where checked, under half of the loss comes from unresolved V genes, and the rest has no known cause. Here the sample has roughly 110,000 clones; under 95% occur a single time. The ten largest clones add up to less than 0.85% of the sample. V is cut back by 2 bases and J by 9 bases, with 5 bases in the junction unmatched. From the cysteine up to the phenylalanine, the CDR3 has a length of 13 residues. The read is trimmed to its CDR3 DNA, 39 bases read in frame from base 1. In the germline V gene, CDR1 corresponds to SNHLY and CDR2 to FYNNEI. Remarks on this clone: The clone's antigen remains unknown. No much larger clone is present one base from it, and per-base qualities are unavailable.

The clonotype comes from a female donor in good health, enrolled as a control in a pregnancy study. The sequences come from peripheral blood, collected in the third trimester of pregnancy. The V and J genes are TRBV2 and TRBJ1-1; 8 middle bases align to TRBD1. The CDR3 region has the sequence CASSEQGAPQAFF. The nucleotides are TGTGCCAGCAGTGAACAGGGGGCTCCTCAAGCTTTCTTT.